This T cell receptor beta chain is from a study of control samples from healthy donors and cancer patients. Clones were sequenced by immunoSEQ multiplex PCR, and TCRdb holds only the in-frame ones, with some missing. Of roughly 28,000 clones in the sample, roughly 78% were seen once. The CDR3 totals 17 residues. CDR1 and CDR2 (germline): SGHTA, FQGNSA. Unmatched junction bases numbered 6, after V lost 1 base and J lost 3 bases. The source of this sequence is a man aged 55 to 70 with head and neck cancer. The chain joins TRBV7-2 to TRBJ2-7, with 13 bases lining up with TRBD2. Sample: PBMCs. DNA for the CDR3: TGTGCCAGCAGCTTAGTTGGGACTAGCGGGACTTTCTACGAGCAGTACTTC. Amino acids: CASSLVGTSGTFYEQYF. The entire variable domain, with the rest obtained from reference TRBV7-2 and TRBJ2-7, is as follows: GAGVSQSPSNKVTEKGKDVELRCDPISGHTALYWYRQSLGQGLEFLIYFQGNSAPDKSGLPSDRFSAERTGGSVSTLTIQRTQQEDSAVYLCASSLVGTSGTFYEQYFGPGTRLTVT.